The rows below give T cell receptor beta chains drawn from one sample of a study of OX40 agonist ivuxolimab in advanced cancers. Only in-frame clones appear in the TCRdb table, and some are missing; sequencing was by immunoSEQ multiplex PCR. This table has approximately 60,000 clones, approximately 94% appearing once. The sample in question was CD4+ or CD8+ T cells sorted from blood, obtained in a trial of the OX40 agonist ivuxolimab. The receptor source for this set is an adult with an advanced solid tumor such as melanoma, head and neck, liver or kidney cancer. The CDR3 runs from the conserved cysteine through the conserved F or W.

TRBJ1-1 TRBV27 CASSLGWTEAFF
TRBJ1-2 TRBV5-6 CASSLGATGTLYGYTF
TRBJ1-4 TRBV4-3 CASSQGTGGNEKLFF
TRBJ2-5 TRBV7-9 CASSLGPSWETQYF
TRBJ1-5 TRBV10-3 CAISPDPNQPQHF
TRBJ2-7 TRBV11-3 CASSFSNYEQYF
TRBJ2-2 TRBV7-9 CASSSLAGYGELFF
TRBJ2-1 TRBV4-1 CASSRQTQGANYNEQFF
TRBJ2-1 TRBV7-9 CASSIQGPAGGPSDEQFF
TRBJ1-5 TRBV27 CASRTRGVGQPQHF
TRBJ2-6 TRBV28 CASSLYPGTANSGANVLTF
TRBJ2-1 TRBV9 CASSVDGTYNEQFF
TRBJ2-1 TRBV19 CASSPNGLAGESEQFF
TRBJ2-2 TRBV14 CASRMTGVNTGELFF
TRBJ1-1 TRBV28 CASKRTMLIGTEAFF
TRBJ2-1 TRBV29-1 CSVRTGNEQFF
TRBJ1-1 TRBV11-2 CASSLKGVLGTEAFF
TRBJ2-7 TRBV12-2 CASRPRDRKTRDGQYF
TRBJ2-1 TRBV14 CASSQDWVRSPPEQFF
TRBJ1-1 TRBV27 CASGNTEAFF
TRBJ2-7 TRBV4-1 CASSQVGQGGYEQYF